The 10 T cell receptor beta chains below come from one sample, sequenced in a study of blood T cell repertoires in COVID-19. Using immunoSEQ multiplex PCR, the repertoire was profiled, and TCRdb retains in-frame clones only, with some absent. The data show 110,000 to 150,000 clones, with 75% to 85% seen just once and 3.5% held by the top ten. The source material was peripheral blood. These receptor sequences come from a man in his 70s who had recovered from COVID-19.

CDR3 DNA: TGTGCCAGCAGCCACGGGGGACTAGCGGTTTACGAGCAGTACTTC. This gives the protein CASSHGGLAVYEQYF. V gene TRBV3-1 (or the pseudogene TRBV3-2) combines with J gene TRBJ2-7, with 11 positions matching TRBD2. Germline assignment: CDR1 LGHDT and CDR2 YNNKEL (reference sequence). V dropped 3 bases and J dropped 4; count of bases not matched to a gene: 5. This CDR3 spans 15 amino acids.

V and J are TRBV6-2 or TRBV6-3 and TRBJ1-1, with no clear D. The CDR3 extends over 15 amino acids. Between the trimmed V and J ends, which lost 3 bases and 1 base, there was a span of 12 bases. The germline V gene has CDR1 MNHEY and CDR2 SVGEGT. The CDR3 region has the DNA TGTGCCAGCAGTTATATGCTATCGGGGAACACTGAAGCTTTCTTT. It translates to CASSYMLSGNTEAFF.

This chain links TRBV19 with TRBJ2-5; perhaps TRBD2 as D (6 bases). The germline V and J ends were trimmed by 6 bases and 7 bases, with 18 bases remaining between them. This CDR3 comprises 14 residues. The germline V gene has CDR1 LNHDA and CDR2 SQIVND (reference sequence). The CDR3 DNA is TGTGCCAGTAGCCGGGGGACGGTTAAGGGGACCCAGTACTTC. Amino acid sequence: CASSRGTVKGTQYF. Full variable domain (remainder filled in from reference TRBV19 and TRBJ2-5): DGGITQSPKYLFRKEGQNVTLSCEQNLNHDAMYWYRQDPGQGLRLIYYSQIVNDFQKGDIAEGYSVSREKKESFPLTVTSAQKNPTAFYLCASSRGTVKGTQYFGPGTRLLVL.

As DNA, the CDR3 is TGTGCCAGCAGCTGGGAGACAGGGAGTGAGCAGTACTTC. Translated: CASSWETGSEQYF. The chain employs TRBV7-6 and TRBJ2-7; 7 nucleotides match TRBD1. The V and J ends lost 4 bases and 7 bases, in that order; junction bases with no gene match: 7. The CDR3 totals 13 residues. Germline lookup yields CDR1 SGHVS and CDR2 FNYEAQ. The variable domain in full, with the rest retrieved from reference TRBV7-6 and TRBJ2-7, is GAGVSQSPRYKVTKRGQDVALRCDPISGHVSLYWYRQALGQGPEFLTYFNYEAQQDKSGLPNDRFSAERPEGSISTLTIQRTEQRDSAMYRCASSWETGSEQYFGPGTRLTVT.

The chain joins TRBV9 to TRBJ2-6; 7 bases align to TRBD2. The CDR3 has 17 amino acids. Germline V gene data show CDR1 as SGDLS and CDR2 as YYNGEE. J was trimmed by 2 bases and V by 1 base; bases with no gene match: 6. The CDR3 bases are TGTGCCAGCAGCGTAAGCTCGGGGGGAGCTGGGGCCAACGTCCTGACTTTC. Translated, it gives CASSVSSGGAGANVLTF.

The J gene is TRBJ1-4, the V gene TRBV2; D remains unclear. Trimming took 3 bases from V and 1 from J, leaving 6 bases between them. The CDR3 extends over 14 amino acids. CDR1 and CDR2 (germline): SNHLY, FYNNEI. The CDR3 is CASSDRGTNEKLFF. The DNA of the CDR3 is TGTGCCAGCAGTGACCGGGGAACTAATGAAAAACTGTTTTTT. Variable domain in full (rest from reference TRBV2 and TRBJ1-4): EPEVTQTPSHQVTQMGQEVILRCVPISNHLYFYWYRQILGQKVEFLVSFYNNEISEKSEIFDDQFSVERPDGSNFTLKIRSTKLEDSAMYFCASSDRGTNEKLFFGSGTQLSVL.

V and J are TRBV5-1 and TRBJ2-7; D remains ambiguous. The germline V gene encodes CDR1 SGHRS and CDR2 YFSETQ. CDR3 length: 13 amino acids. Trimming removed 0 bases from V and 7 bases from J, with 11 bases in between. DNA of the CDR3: TGCGCCAGCAGCTTGGTAGCAGATCGGGAGCAGTACTTC. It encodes CASSLVADREQYF.

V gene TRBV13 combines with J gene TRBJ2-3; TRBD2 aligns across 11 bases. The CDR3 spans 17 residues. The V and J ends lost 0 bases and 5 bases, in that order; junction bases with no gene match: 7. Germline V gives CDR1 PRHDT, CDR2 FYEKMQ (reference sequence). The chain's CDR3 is CASSLGHTSGSLDTQYF. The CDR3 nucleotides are TGTGCCAGCAGCTTAGGCCATACTAGCGGGAGTCTAGATACGCAGTATTTT.

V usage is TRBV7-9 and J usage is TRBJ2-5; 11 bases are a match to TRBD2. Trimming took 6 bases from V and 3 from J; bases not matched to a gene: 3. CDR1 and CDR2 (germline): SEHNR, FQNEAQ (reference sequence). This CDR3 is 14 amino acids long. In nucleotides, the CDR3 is TGTGCCAGCAGGTCGACTAGCGGGAAAGAGACCCAGTACTTC. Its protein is CASRSTSGKETQYF.

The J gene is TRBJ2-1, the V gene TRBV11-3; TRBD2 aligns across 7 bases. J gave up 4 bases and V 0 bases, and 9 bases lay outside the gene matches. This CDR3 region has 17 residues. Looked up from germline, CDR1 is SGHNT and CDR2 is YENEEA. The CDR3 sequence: CASSLDPPGRLYNEQFF. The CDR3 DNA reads TGTGCCAGCAGCTTAGACCCCCCCGGGAGGTTGTACAATGAGCAGTTCTTC.